This passage covers 28 T cell receptor beta chains from one sample sequenced in a study of identical twins (dated by TCRdb to about 2016). The library was prepared using 5' RACE. The sequencer listed for this sample is Illumina HiSeq 2000. The public reads were reprocessed in TCRdb via fastp at Q25 and MiXCR, keeping in-frame beta chains. Each record represents a unique CDR3 protein, reported with the most common genes and DNA among its rows. The sample includes about 530,000 distinct CDR3 sequences, with about a fifth observed a single time. The ten largest clonotypes hold about 0.5% of the sample. These data are also associated with another study on yellow fever vaccine responses in identical twins.

Sequenced material: CD4+ T cells sorted from blood. All receptors come from a woman aged 18-29 years in good health.

This chain links TRBV20-1 with TRBJ2-1; 8 bases map to TRBD2. The CDR3 contains 14 residues. J lost 15 bases, V lost 0 bases, and 13 bases had no gene match. The V gene's germline CDR1 is DFQATT and CDR2 SNEGSKA (reference sequence). Here the CDR3 DNA reads TGCAGTGCTAGAGATGCGGGAGGTAATGTACGTACGTTCTTC. Protein sequence: CSARDAGGNVRTFF.

This chain links TRBV6-1 with TRBJ2-1; weak D call: TRBD1 (6 bases). The CDR3 spans 14 residues. Trimming pared 5 bases from V and 2 bases from J, leaving 10 bases between. The V gene's germline CDR1 is MNHNS and CDR2 SASEGT. CDR3 protein: CASSTDRPYNEQFF. The CDR3 DNA sequence: TGTGCCAGCAGTACAGACAGGCCCTACAATGAGCAGTTCTTC.

The J gene is TRBJ1-3, the V gene TRBV24-1; a possible D gene is TRBD1 (6 bases). The germline V gene encodes CDR1 KGHDR and CDR2 SFDVKD. The CDR3 is made up of 13 amino acids. V was trimmed by 7 bases and J by 2 bases, leaving 8 bases between them. For the CDR3, the DNA is TGTGCCACCAGCTCAGGGGCTGGAAACACCATATATTTT. Translation gives CATSSGAGNTIYF.

The genes are TRBV7-3 and TRBJ2-3, with a weak D call TRBD2 (5 bases). The germline V gene encodes CDR1 SGHTA and CDR2 FQGTGA. The CDR3 loop spans 16 amino acids. V was clipped by 0 bases and J by 4 bases, with 14 bases between them. The CDR3 DNA is TGTGCCAGCAGCTTAACCGGACTTGCCGCCCCAGATACGCAGTATTTT. It translates to CASSLTGLAAPDTQYF.

V and J are TRBV7-2 and TRBJ2-3; 10 bases match TRBD2. The CDR3 runs 16 residues. Looked up from germline, CDR1 is SGHTA and CDR2 is FQGNSA. The ends lost 1 base at V and 5 bases at J; junction bases unmatched: 6. CDR3: CASSLGGAGGLDTQYF. The DNA for the CDR3 is TGTGCCAGCAGCTTAGGGGGAGCGGGAGGGCTAGATACGCAGTATTTT.

The table lists this clonotype with a few counts. J is TRBJ2-6 and V is TRBV7-8; TRBD1 matches 12 bases. This CDR3 has 18 amino acids. From germline, CDR1 is SGHVS and CDR2 FQNEAQ. Trimming removed 5 bases from V and 2 bases from J; junction bases left unmatched: 7. The CDR3 sequence is CASSPGTGGGAGANVLTF. The CDR3 nucleotides are TGTGCCAGCAGCCCAGGGACAGGGGGCGGCGCTGGGGCCAACGTCCTGACTTTC.

This chain connects TRBV20-1 to TRBJ2-5, with 10 bases matching TRBD2. The CDR3 is 15 amino acids. V shed 3 bases and J 4 bases; nucleotides not matched to a gene: 8. CDR1 DFQATT and CDR2 SNEGSKA come from the germline V gene (reference sequence). The DNA of the CDR3 is TGCAGTGCTAGTTTACCTAGCGGGGGCCCAGAGACCCAGTACTTC. Translated: CSASLPSGGPETQYF.

This clonotype was observed a handful of times. This chain connects TRBV29-1 to TRBJ2-1; unclear D gene. The CDR3 covers 17 residues. CDR1 is SQVTM and CDR2 is ANQGSEA in the germline V gene. The V and J ends lost 4 bases and 2 bases respectively, with 21 bases between them. Written as DNA, the CDR3 is TGCAGCGTTGTGTCCCGCCAGCAGCGTACCCCCTACAATGAGCAGTTCTTC. It codes for CSVVSRQQRTPYNEQFF.

The V gene is TRBV7-2, the J gene TRBJ1-2; D possibly corresponds to TRBD1 (6 bases). Germline V gene data show CDR1 as SGHTA and CDR2 as FQGNSA. CDR3 size: 13 residues. The ends were cut back, 2 bases at V and 5 bases at J, with 9 bases in the middle. The CDR3 sequence: CASSLKTGYGYTF. DNA for the CDR3: TGTGCCAGCAGCTTAAAGACAGGATATGGCTACACCTTC. Together with reference TRBV7-2 and TRBJ1-2, the CDR3 gives the full variable domain: GAGVSQSPSNKVTEKGKDVELRCDPISGHTALYWYRQSLGQGLEFLIYFQGNSAPDKSGLPSDRFSAERTGGSVSTLTIQRTQQEDSAVYLCASSLKTGYGYTFGSGTRLTVV.

In its sample, this clonotype was seen many times. The CDR3 protein is CASSLGLAGDYNEQFF. The CDR3 nucleotides read TGCGCCAGCAGCTTGGGACTAGCGGGGGACTACAATGAGCAGTTCTTC. The chain combines TRBV5-1 with TRBJ2-1; 12 bases are a match to TRBD2. The CDR3 totals 16 residues. V lost 0 bases to trimming and J lost 3 bases; unmatched junction nucleotides: 1. The germline CDR1 and CDR2 sequences are SGHRS and YFSETQ.

There are a few counts of this clonotype. V usage is TRBV7-8 and J usage is TRBJ1-2; no clear D. CDR1 is SGHVS, CDR2 FQNEAQ, per germline. Trimming shortened V by 0 bases and J by 4 bases, and 12 bases separated the two germline ends. The CDR3 is 15 residues long. The chain's CDR3 is CASSLAERRGYGYTF. Here the CDR3 DNA reads TGTGCCAGCAGCTTAGCGGAAAGACGGGGCTATGGCTACACCTTC.

In this sample, this clonotype turned up a few times. The gene calls are TRBV10-3 and TRBJ2-1, with TRBD1 matching over 7 bases. The J segment lost 5 bases and the V segment lost 6 bases, leaving 10 bases of the junction unmatched. CDR1 is ENHRY and CDR2 is SYGVKD in the germline V gene. The CDR3 extends over 15 amino acids. The CDR3 reads CAIRTGARSDNEQFF. The DNA of the CDR3 is TGTGCCATCAGAACAGGGGCAAGATCAGACAATGAGCAGTTCTTC.

The genes are TRBV10-3 and TRBJ2-3, with D unclear. The V and J ends lost 7 bases and 2 bases respectively, with 13 bases between them. The germline V gene has CDR1 ENHRY and CDR2 SYGVKD. This CDR3 has 14 amino acids. The DNA for the CDR3 is TGTGCCATCATCTCTCGAACGGCCACAGATACGCAGTATTTT. Translation gives CAIISRTATDTQYF.

The chain employs TRBV20-1 and TRBJ2-1, with 10 bases fitting TRBD2. The CDR3 contains 15 residues. The germline gives CDR1 DFQATT, CDR2 SNEGSKA (reference sequence). J lost 3 bases, V lost 3 bases, and 5 bases had no gene match. CDR3 amino acids: CSASPLAGVYNEQFF. The CDR3 DNA reads TGCAGTGCTAGCCCCCTAGCGGGAGTCTACAATGAGCAGTTCTTC.

J is TRBJ1-6 and V is TRBV12-3 or TRBV12-4; D is unclear. The CDR3 runs to 14 residues. Trimming stripped 5 bases from V and 13 bases from J, with 18 bases between. CDR3 loop: CASSLDGVVSPLHF. As DNA, the CDR3 is TGTGCCAGCAGTCTGGACGGCGTAGTATCGCCCCTCCACTTT.

The chain links TRBV9 to TRBJ2-3, with 10 bases aligning to TRBD2. With 0 bases clipped from V and 4 bases from J, the junction kept 2 bases outside the gene matches. CDR3 length: 15 residues. Germline V CDR1 and CDR2: SGDLS, YYNGEE. The CDR3 spells CASSVGSGRADTQYF. The CDR3 nucleotides are TGTGCCAGCAGCGTAGGCAGCGGGAGGGCAGATACGCAGTATTTT.

This clonotype was observed a few times. The chain uses TRBV7-9 and TRBJ1-1; 8 nucleotides agree with TRBD1. Per germline, CDR1 SEHNR and CDR2 FQNEAQ (reference sequence). The V gene end was trimmed by 5 bases and the J gene end by 0 bases; junction bases not matched to a gene: 5. The CDR3 covers 15 residues. CDR3 protein: CASSPPTGVNTEAFF. CDR3 sequence (DNA): TGTGCCAGCAGCCCACCGACAGGGGTGAACACTGAAGCTTTCTTT.

This clonotype showed up just a few times. The chain carries TRBV24-1 and TRBJ2-1; D remains ambiguous. CDR3 length equals 15 residues. V was shortened by 8 bases and J by 0 bases, with 13 bases between the two germline ends. Germline lookup yields CDR1 KGHDR and CDR2 SFDVKD. DNA of the CDR3: TGTGCCACCAAGGGCCCTGAAAGCTCCTACAATGAGCAGTTCTTC. It yields the protein CATKGPESSYNEQFF.

This clonotype was recorded a few times. The rearrangement uses TRBV12-3 or TRBV12-4 and TRBJ2-5; D not resolved. The CDR3 runs 12 residues. V was trimmed by 3 bases and J by 5 bases, leaving 7 bases between them. The CDR3 spells CASSFRSETQYF. In nucleotides, the CDR3 is TGTGCCAGCAGTTTCAGGTCGGAGACCCAGTACTTC.

This chain connects TRBV5-1 to TRBJ2-7; a possible D gene is TRBD2 (5 bases). The CDR3 totals 13 residues. Per germline, CDR1 SGHRS and CDR2 YFSETQ. V was shortened by 4 bases and J by 5 bases, with 13 bases between the two germline ends. CDR3 bases: TGCGCCAGCAGCCGAGCCTGGGGAGACGAGCAGTACGTC. Translated: CASSRAWGDEQYV.

This clonotype was found a few times. The chain recombines TRBV5-6 with TRBJ2-1; TRBD1 aligns across 8 bases. The CDR3 has 15 amino acids. V lost 4 bases and J lost 4; bases outside the gene matches: 7. CDR1 SGHDT and CDR2 YYEEEE come from the germline V gene. The chain's CDR3 is CASSPQGAPYNEQFF. CDR3 nucleotides: TGTGCCAGCAGCCCGCAGGGGGCCCCATACAATGAGCAGTTCTTC.

This clonotype has a count of ten or more. V usage is TRBV12-3 or TRBV12-4 and J usage is TRBJ2-5; D is possibly TRBD2 (6 bases). This CDR3 is built from 16 residues. Trimming removed 8 bases from V and 1 base from J, with 20 bases in between. Here the CDR3 reads CASSKYGGAFQETQYF. The CDR3 DNA follows: TGTGCCAGCTCAAAATATGGCGGGGCTTTCCAAGAGACCCAGTACTTC.

This clonotype came up many times. The chain couples TRBV12-3 or TRBV12-4 to TRBJ2-2, with D unresolved. CDR3 length equals 13 residues. The V and J ends lost 2 bases and 4 bases respectively, with 5 bases between them. The CDR3 loop reads CASSLWSTGELFF. The CDR3 bases are TGTGCCAGCAGTTTATGGTCCACCGGGGAGCTGTTTTTT.

V usage is TRBV7-2 and J usage is TRBJ2-5, with TRBD2 matching over 9 bases. This CDR3 is built from 15 residues. Germline V lookup: CDR1 SGHTA, CDR2 FQGNSA. The junction had 8 bases not matched to a gene; V was cut back by 4 bases and J by 5 bases. This CDR3 is CASSSLRSGGETQYF. The CDR3 DNA reads as TGTGCCAGCAGCTCACTCCGAAGCGGGGGGGAGACCCAGTACTTC.

This clonotype appeared many times. This chain connects TRBV14 to TRBJ1-1; D remains unclear. This CDR3 region has 14 residues. Germline lookup yields CDR1 SGHDN and CDR2 FVKESK. V was shortened by 4 bases and J by 0 bases, with 9 bases between the two germline ends. CDR3 bases: TGTGCCAGCAGCCGGATTGAACTGAACACTGAAGCTTTCTTT. Its protein is CASSRIELNTEAFF.

J is TRBJ2-7 and V is TRBV7-2, with D perhaps matching TRBD1 (6 bases). With 0 bases removed from V and 5 bases from J, the gap between germline ends came to 8 bases. This CDR3 has 13 residues. Germline CDR1 reads SGHTA; CDR2 reads FQGNSA. CDR3 sequence: CASSLAQGDEQYF. CDR3 DNA sequence: TGTGCCAGCAGCTTAGCACAGGGAGACGAGCAGTACTTC.

The chain has TRBV2 and TRBJ2-3; TRBD1 is a possible D gene (5 bases). V was trimmed by 6 bases and J by 0 bases, leaving 10 bases between them. Germline V gene data show CDR1 as SNHLY and CDR2 as FYNNEI. The CDR3 is 14 residues long. CDR3 nucleotide sequence: TGTGCCAGCAGGAACAGGTTTAGCACAGATACGCAGTATTTT. It encodes CASRNRFSTDTQYF.

The rearrangement uses TRBV5-8 and TRBJ2-2; D gene unclear. This CDR3 spans 14 amino acids. CDR1 SGHTS and CDR2 YDEGEE come from the germline V gene. V was trimmed by 7 bases and J by 1 base, leaving 11 bases between them. The CDR3, as DNA: TGTGCCAGCCTGCACTACAGGAACACCGGGGAGCTGTTTTTT. It specifies CASLHYRNTGELFF.